The 32 T cell receptor beta chains below come from one sample, sequenced in a study of T cells after yellow fever vaccination. TCRdb re-analysed the 5' RACE reads in MiXCR, keeping a single row per CDR3 protein. This sample has approximately 550,000 distinct CDR3 sequences, with roughly 14% found just once. This material consisted of PBMCs, taken on the day of the yellow fever booster vaccination. The source is a man under 40 who received the YFV17D yellow fever vaccine.

This clonotype came up many times. The chain employs TRBV20-1 and TRBJ2-7; perhaps D is TRBD1 or TRBD2 (5 bases each). Trimming shortened V by 6 bases and J by 2 bases, and 14 bases separated the two germline ends. The CDR3 sequence is 13 residues long. The germline gives CDR1 DFQATT, CDR2 SNEGSKA (reference sequence). In DNA form, the CDR3 reads TGCAGTGCGATCCGGGACCCGGCCTACGAGCAGTACTTC. It yields the protein CSAIRDPAYEQYF.

The chain carries TRBV29-1 and TRBJ2-7, with 9 bases matching TRBD1. This CDR3 has 11 amino acids. CDR1 is SQVTM, CDR2 ANQGSEA, per germline. J was trimmed by 5 bases and V by 6 bases; bases with no gene match: 2. The CDR3 region is CSVYRGHEQYF. The CDR3 DNA reads as TGCAGCGTATACAGGGGGCACGAGCAGTACTTC.

This clonotype has just a few counts. The V call is TRBV29-1, the J call TRBJ2-7; possible D gene TRBD1, 5 bases. V lost 0 bases to trimming and J lost 9 bases, with 12 bases between them. The CDR3 runs to 12 residues. The germline V gene has CDR1 SQVTM and CDR2 ANQGSEA. CDR3 in amino acids: CSVEEGADVQYF. In nucleotides, the CDR3 is TGCAGCGTTGAAGAAGGGGCAGATGTGCAGTACTTC.

This sequence joins TRBV6-5 and TRBJ2-7; 11 bases are shared with TRBD2. Germline lookup yields CDR1 MNHEY and CDR2 SVGAGI. This CDR3 has 17 residues. With V trimmed by 2 bases and J by 6 bases, 12 bases remained unmatched. The CDR3 DNA is TGTGCCAGCAGTTACCTGGGACTAGCGGAATTCGGGGGCGAGCAGTACTTC. This codes for CASSYLGLAEFGGEQYF.

This clonotype was counted between two and nine times. The rearrangement joins TRBV10-3 to TRBJ1-2; 7 bases align to TRBD1. V shed 1 base, J shed 4 bases, and the junction held 3 bases outside the gene matches. Germline values: CDR1 ENHRY, CDR2 SYGVKD. The CDR3 has 14 amino acids. CDR3 DNA: TGTGCCATCAGTGAGTTGACAGGGCCCTATGGCTACACCTTC. Its translation: CAISELTGPYGYTF.

This clonotype is a singleton in its sample. The chain uses TRBV20-1 and TRBJ2-2; D may be TRBD1 (6 bases). Germline V gives CDR1 DFQATT, CDR2 SNEGSKA (reference sequence). Trimming left V 0 bases short and J 7 bases short, with 6 bases between. The CDR3 consists of 12 residues. The CDR3 region has the DNA TGCAGTGCTAGAGAACAGGGCGGGGAGCTGTTTTTT. Translating gives CSAREQGGELFF.

This clonotype was detected ten times or more. The chain combines TRBV7-3 with TRBJ1-2, with D unresolved. This CDR3 is built from 11 residues. V lost 4 bases, J lost 7 bases, and 7 bases lay in between. Germline V lookup: CDR1 SGHTA, CDR2 FQGTGA. CDR3 bases: TGTGCCAGCAGCTCCGGACCTGGCTACACCTTC. Its translation: CASSSGPGYTF.

The rearrangement uses TRBV24-1 and TRBJ2-5, with a possible D match to TRBD2 (5 bases). V lost 6 bases and J lost 6, with 7 bases in between. Looked up from germline, CDR1 is KGHDR and CDR2 is SFDVKD. This CDR3 has 11 residues. CDR3 loop: CATSSGKTQYF. CDR3 in DNA: TGTGCCACCAGTTCGGGGAAGACCCAGTACTTC.

Many counts were recorded for this clonotype. The CDR3 spells CASSLGGKAEAFF. In nucleotides, the CDR3 is TGTGCCAGCAGTTTGGGGGGGAAAGCTGAAGCTTTCTTT. The chain uses TRBV12-3 or TRBV12-4 and TRBJ1-1, with D possibly being TRBD1 (5 bases). The CDR3 spans 13 residues. V lost 3 bases, J lost 6 bases, and 11 bases lay in between.

The CDR3 bases are TGTGCCAGCAGTCAATCACCGGGGACAGGGTATGGCTACACCTTC. Translated, it gives CASSQSPGTGYGYTF. The V gene is TRBV2, the J gene TRBJ1-2; 9 positions match TRBD1. The CDR3 is made up of 15 amino acids. V was pared by 5 bases and J by 5 bases, with 9 bases of the junction left unmatched. Germline loops: CDR1 SNHLY, CDR2 FYNNEI.

At least ten counts were recorded for this clonotype. The J gene is TRBJ2-2, the V gene TRBV7-2, with no clear D. The CDR3 totals 13 residues. The V gene's germline CDR1 is SGHTA and CDR2 FQGNSA. Trimming removed 3 bases at V and 0 bases at J, with 2 bases between. Written as DNA, the CDR3 is TGTGCCAGCAGCTTTCCGAACACCGGGGAGCTGTTTTTT. This encodes CASSFPNTGELFF.

With respect to this clonotype: An end of the junction does not agree with germline; a read error may underlie this. This chain links TRBV12-5 with TRBJ2-1; D unclear. Germline V gene data show CDR1 as LGHNT and CDR2 as FRNRAP. The CDR3 is 15 amino acids. CDR3 coding DNA: TGCGCTAGTGGTTTGGTACCGAGCAGTAACAATGAGCAGTTCTTC. Translated, it gives CASGLVPSSNNEQFF. The whole variable domain, remainder taken from reference TRBV12-5 and TRBJ2-1, is DARVTQTPRHKVTEMGQEVTMRCQPILGHNTVFWYRQTMMQGLELLAYFRNRAPLDDSGMPKDRFSAEMPDATLATLKIQPSEPRDSAVYFCASGLVPSSNNEQFFGPGTRLTVL.

The V call is TRBV6-5, the J call TRBJ1-4; no clear D gene. The CDR3 has 15 amino acids. Germline-derived CDR1 and CDR2 are MNHEY and SVGAGI. V was shortened by 0 bases and J by 0 bases, with 5 bases between the two germline ends. The CDR3 loop is CASSYSVSTNEKLFF. The CDR3 coding sequence is TGTGCCAGCAGTTACTCGGTCTCAACTAATGAAAAACTGTTTTTT.

There are a few counts of this clonotype. The chain employs TRBV19 and TRBJ1-1, with D unresolved. The CDR3 sequence is 12 residues long. Germline-derived CDR1 and CDR2 are LNHDA and SQIVND (reference sequence). Trimming took 4 bases from V and 6 from J, leaving 9 bases between them. CDR3 protein: CASSNQASEAFF. The CDR3 nucleotides read TGTGCCAGTAGTAACCAGGCTTCTGAAGCTTTCTTT.

The rearrangement uses TRBV6-1 and TRBJ2-3, with D tentatively TRBD2 (6 bases). Germline V lookup: CDR1 MNHNS, CDR2 SASEGT. V lost 5 bases and J lost 0, with 18 bases in between. The CDR3 contains 17 residues. CDR3 in DNA: TGTGCCAGCAGTCGGTCGGCGGGACCTACTAGCACAGATACGCAGTATTTT. This encodes CASSRSAGPTSTDTQYF.

This clonotype appeared a few times. The chain joins TRBV24-1 to TRBJ2-3; D remains unclear. This CDR3 comprises 13 residues. Germline V gives CDR1 KGHDR, CDR2 SFDVKD. The V gene lost 1 base and the J gene lost 6 bases, with 7 bases spanning the gap. CDR3 residues: CATSDFLRDTQYF. For the CDR3, the DNA is TGTGCCACCAGTGATTTCCTGCGGGATACGCAGTATTTT.

This clonotype was observed a few times. This sequence joins TRBV29-1 and TRBJ2-7; TRBD2 aligns across 8 bases. Germline CDR1 reads SQVTM; CDR2 reads ANQGSEA. The CDR3 is made up of 13 amino acids. After removal of 4 bases from V and 5 bases from J, the junction contained 7 bases not matched to a gene. In DNA, the CDR3 is TGCAGCGTTGCAGCGGGAGCTTCTAACGAGCAGTACTTC. This gives the protein CSVAAGASNEQYF.

This clonotype was observed a handful of times. The CDR3 coding sequence is TGTGCCAGCAGCTTAGTAGTTAGCGGGGGCGAGTACGAGCAGTACTTC. Translation gives CASSLVVSGGEYEQYF. The J gene is TRBJ2-7, the V gene TRBV7-2, with 9 bases matching TRBD2. Germline V lookup: CDR1 SGHTA, CDR2 FQGNSA. This CDR3 spans 16 amino acids. J was trimmed by 4 bases and V by 1 base; bases with no gene match: 8.

The chain joins TRBV4-3 to TRBJ2-7; D is unresolved. The CDR3 length is 16 residues. In germline, CDR1 is LGHNA, CDR2 YSLEER. Trimming removed 3 bases from V and 1 base from J, with 16 bases in between. The CDR3 nucleotides read TGCGCCAGCAGCCAGGAAGACTCGCACCCATCCTACGAGCAGTACTTC. Its translation: CASSQEDSHPSYEQYF.

This clonotype turned up a few times. The genes are TRBV20-1 and TRBJ2-1, with 8 nucleotides matching TRBD2. Germline loops: CDR1 DFQATT, CDR2 SNEGSKA (reference sequence). This CDR3 contains 15 residues. J gave up 0 bases and V 2 bases, and 3 bases lay outside the gene matches. The CDR3, as DNA: TGCAGTGCTAGAATAACTAGCGGCTCCTACAATGAGCAGTTCTTC. Translation gives CSARITSGSYNEQFF.

In its sample, this clonotype was seen a few times. The chain combines TRBV7-9 with TRBJ1-2; tentative D call: TRBD1 (5 bases). The CDR3 has 12 amino acids. The V gene lost 4 bases and the J gene lost 12 bases, with 15 bases spanning the gap. Germline values: CDR1 SEHNR, CDR2 FQNEAQ (reference sequence). CDR3 loop: CASSSQQVADTF. The CDR3 bases are TGTGCCAGCAGCTCTCAACAGGTCGCGGACACCTTC.

The gene calls are TRBV18 and TRBJ2-7, with D perhaps being TRBD1 or TRBD2 (5 bases each). Germline values: CDR1 KGHSH, CDR2 LQKENI. The CDR3 extends over 13 amino acids. V lost 6 bases and J lost 3, with 12 bases in between. This CDR3 reads CASSRVGGYEQYF. Written as DNA, the CDR3 is TGTGCCAGCTCCAGGGTTGGGGGCTACGAGCAGTACTTC. The full variable domain, its missing parts supplied by reference TRBV18 and TRBJ2-7, is NAGVMQNPRHLVRRRGQEARLRCSPMKGHSHVYWYRQLPEEGLKFMVYLQKENIIDESGMPKERFSAEFPKEGPSILRIQQVVRGDSAAYFCASSRVGGYEQYFGPGTRLTVT.

This clonotype was seen repeatedly, ten times or more. The V and J genes are TRBV20-1 and TRBJ1-4; maybe TRBD1 (5 bases). This CDR3 comprises 12 residues. Germline V gene data show CDR1 as DFQATT and CDR2 as SNEGSKA (reference sequence). Trimming took off 6 bases at V and 4 bases at J, with 9 bases between the two ends. The DNA for the CDR3 is TGCAGTGCGAGCGGACATAATGAAAAACTGTTTTTT. Its translation is CSASGHNEKLFF.

This chain links TRBV5-6 with TRBJ2-7; the D gene is possibly TRBD1 (6 bases). Germline lookup yields CDR1 SGHDT and CDR2 YYEEEE. Trimming took 0 bases from V and 5 from J, leaving 15 bases between them. The CDR3 sequence is 15 residues long. CDR3 DNA sequence: TGTGCCAGCAGCTTGGGGCTTGGGGGCGGCCACGAGCAGTACTTC. It specifies CASSLGLGGGHEQYF. Full variable domain (outside the CDR3, taken from reference TRBV5-6 and TRBJ2-7): DAGVTQSPTHLIKTRGQQVTLRCSPKSGHDTVSWYQQALGQGPQFIFQYYEEEERQRGNFPDRFSGHQFPNYSSELNVNALLLGDSALYLCASSLGLGGGHEQYFGPGTRLTVT.

V usage is TRBV29-1 and J usage is TRBJ2-1; D gene uncertain. V shed 4 bases and J shed 6 bases, with 4 bases lying between them. Looked up from germline, CDR1 is SQVTM and CDR2 is ANQGSEA. This CDR3 is 10 amino acids long. Here the CDR3 DNA reads TGCAGCGTTGTTCCCAATGAGCAGTTCTTC. Translating it yields CSVVPNEQFF.

In this sample, this clonotype turned up a few times. The chain employs TRBV5-1 and TRBJ1-1, with 8 bases matching TRBD1. CDR1 and CDR2 (germline): SGHRS, YFSETQ. The ends lost 2 bases at V and 5 bases at J; junction bases unmatched: 8. The CDR3 covers 15 residues. The CDR3 region is CASSFGQGGWTEAFF. CDR3 in DNA: TGCGCCAGCAGCTTCGGACAGGGAGGATGGACTGAAGCTTTCTTT.

This clonotype was seen a few times. The rearrangement joins TRBV3-1 to TRBJ2-7, with 10 bases aligning to TRBD2. The CDR3 has 16 residues. V trimming: 1 base; J trimming: 6 bases; junction bases outside the gene matches: 9. Germline lookup yields CDR1 LGHDT and CDR2 YNNKEL (reference sequence). The chain's CDR3 is CASSQVRAGGFGEQYF. The CDR3 DNA sequence: TGTGCCAGCAGCCAAGTTCGAGCGGGAGGGTTCGGCGAGCAGTACTTC.

This clonotype showed up just a few times. This chain joins TRBV25-1 and TRBJ2-1; 9 bases fit TRBD2. This CDR3 has 20 residues. The germline gives CDR1 MGHDK, CDR2 SYGVNS. Trimming cost V 2 bases and J 5 bases; bases outside gene matches: 19. The CDR3, as DNA: TGTGCCAGCAGTGAAGTCGATAGCGGGAGATCCCGTGAATTCGACAATGAGCAGTTCTTC. Protein product: CASSEVDSGRSREFDNEQFF.

CDR3 in DNA: TGTGCCAGCAGTTTGGGAGACAGGGATGAGGAGACCCAGTACTTC. The encoded protein is CASSLGDRDEETQYF. The chain links TRBV12-3 or TRBV12-4 to TRBJ2-5; 7 bases agree with TRBD1. The J segment lost 5 bases and the V segment lost 3 bases, leaving 9 bases of the junction unmatched. The CDR3 contains 15 residues.

This clonotype was found a few times. The chain uses TRBV10-3 and TRBJ2-7, with D unclear. The CDR3 consists of 11 residues. The V end lost 5 bases, the J end lost 4 bases, and 6 bases lay between the germline ends. Germline CDR1 reads ENHRY; CDR2 reads SYGVKD. CDR3 nucleotides: TGTGCCATCAGTACAGTTTACGAGCAGTACTTC. Its translation: CAISTVYEQYF.

The rearrangement links TRBV5-1 to TRBJ2-3, with D uncertain. Germline V gene sequence: CDR1 SGHRS, CDR2 YFSETQ. This CDR3 region has 12 residues. Deletions cut 4 bases from V and 6 bases from J, with 9 bases between. The CDR3 protein is CASSPHSDTQYF. In DNA form, the CDR3 reads TGCGCCAGCAGCCCCCACTCGGATACGCAGTATTTT.

J is TRBJ2-7 and V is TRBV15, with TRBD1 as a possible D gene (6 bases). In germline, CDR1 is LNHNV, CDR2 YYDKDF (reference sequence). V gave up 1 base and J gave up 12 bases, with 19 bases separating them. The CDR3 has 14 residues. The CDR3 region is CATSRAPTGSLLYF. CDR3 coding DNA: TGTGCCACCAGCAGAGCCCCCACAGGGAGTCTGTTGTACTTC.